This record looks at one T cell receptor (beta chain) sequence and its context. Antigen specificity is unknown. The data are from a study of blood T cell dynamics during melanoma immunotherapy. Study-wide context: First-line therapy was either pembrolizumab or nivolumab with ipilimumab for metastatic melanoma.

Whole-study results and caveats: Cell-free DNA CDR3 sequences most resembled the immune-effector CD8+ subset, which was also most clonal.

Time point given: pre-treatment baseline. Patients with prior systemic cancer treatment, concomitant immunosuppressants, or other active malignancies were excluded. Each sorted CD8+ T cell subset had its entire DNA loaded. Sequenced by immunoSEQ multiplex PCR; TCRdb stores in-frame clones only, minus some. The data hold 3,600 or so clones, with 97% observed a single time. CDR1 GTSNPN and CDR2 SVGIG come from the germline V gene (reference sequence). The CDR3 contains 14 residues. V was pared by 4 bases and J by 0 bases, with 13 bases between. This TCR derives from a human donor with melanoma. The chain uses TRBV30 and TRBJ2-7; D unresolved. Sequenced material: effector memory CD8+ T cells from blood, taken from a patient treated with checkpoint blockade. CDR3 DNA: TGTGCCTGGATCCCCCCGGCAGACTCCTACGAGCAGTACTTC. Amino acids: CAWIPPADSYEQYF.